This TCR beta chain was observed in a study of PD-L1 blockade in urothelial cancer (dated by TCRdb to about 2017). About the study as a whole: Therapy was started around 2014 for all patients, and atezolizumab 1,200 mg was administered intravenously every 3 weeks. Durable clinical benefit was achieved by nine patients and was not achieved by 20 patients. Pretreatment tumor samples and matched peripheral blood, collected serially before and after atezolizumab treatment, underwent TCR sequencing. Durable clinical benefit was defined as a progression-free survival longer than 6 months, and TCR features were additionally tested against progression-free survival and overall survival. Blood samples gave median yields of about 150,000 T cells and some 80,000 unique TCRs, along with a median clonality of 0.080. Pretreatment blood TCR-seq was available for fewer than 30 patients, at least one posttreatment blood collection was obtained for about 24 patients, and tumor TCR-seq was available for about 24 patients. In the same patients, whole exome sequencing and RNA sequencing of pretreatment tumors were performed in addition to TCR sequencing. Blood samples were analyzed at 3 weeks after treatment start (second dose) and at 6 weeks after treatment start. About nine tenths of the roughly 30 patients were males with bladder-origin urothelial cancer, and about 65% of the 29 reported a prior smoking history. An exploratory multi-omic analysis was conducted of the somatic, immune and clinical correlates of response to PD-L1 blockade with atezolizumab in urothelial cancer. An ECOG performance status of 0 or 1 was recorded for the patients, and 0 to 3 prior chemotherapy regimens had been received by the patients. What the work shows at the level of the full study, not this receptor alone: Small sample size (n ≈ 28) and many exploratory analyses mean the results are intended to be hypothesis-generating. Greater expansion of tumor-associated TCR clones in peripheral blood 3 weeks after the start of treatment was observed in patients with durable benefit (n of about 20, p = 0.022). Improved progression-free and overall survival was associated with having pretreatment peripheral blood TCR clonality below the median.

V and J are truncated by 1 base and 6 bases respectively, leaving an intervening sequence of 15 bases. Reading from cysteine to phenylalanine, the CDR3 counts 15 amino acids. The DNA shown is the 45-base CDR3, in frame from base 1. The germline V gene supplies CDR1 MGHRA and CDR2 YSYEKL. Each PCR received spiked-in synthetic TCR analog templates so that absolute template abundance could be estimated from read counts. The immunoSEQ assay was used to amplify TCRbeta CDR3 regions from genomic DNA with bias-controlled V and J gene primers. Rearranged TCRbeta segments were sequenced at approximately 20X coverage. The authors processed their data as follows. Sequencing errors were corrected by clustering, and CDR3s were annotated against IMGT so that V, D and J genes could be assigned. Downstream analyses used only productive TCRbeta rearrangements and left out out-of-frame or stop-codon sequences. Clonality was calculated as one minus the Shannon entropy normalized by the log of the number of unique productive sequences. Clones differing between time points or between blood and tumor were identified by Fisher's exact test with Benjamini-Hochberg correction at adjusted p below 0.01. In TCRdb, the immuneACCESS table is reduced to in-frame sequences with V and J assigned. These tables do not hold every clone; where another copy was compared, an unresolved V gene accounts for under half, and the others remain unexplained. V and J calls plus clone size are reproduced from that table; the DNA served to infer D and trimming. The sample table holds roughly 17,000 clones, of which roughly 90% were seen once. The ten largest clones add up to 9.5% to 15% of the sample.

A word on this clone: Its specific antigen is unknown. Base-call qualities are not available, and no considerably larger clone is one nucleotide away.

The time point label here, explained by the study, means: pretreatment peripheral blood. A total of approximately 27 patients with locally advanced or metastatic urothelial carcinoma, treated at Memorial Sloan Kettering on a trial protocol, made up the cohort. Peripheral blood mononuclear cells were collected pretreatment and during treatment, with between 1 and 8 total time points per patient. The Qiagen DNeasy Blood extraction kit was used to purify genomic DNA from total PBMCs and tumor samples. PBMCs were collected pretreatment and during treatment, and were isolated and stored as previously described.

Sequenced material: PBMCs, taken around atezolizumab (anti-PD-L1) treatment. The sequence links TRBV4-1 to TRBJ1-2; no D gene can be assigned with confidence. This receptor was identified in a man between 65 and 85 years old with urothelial cancer. CDR3 region: CASSQAVRELHGYTF. The DNA sequence is as follows: TGCGCCAGCAGCCAAGCAGTGAGGGAACTACATGGCTACACCTTC.